Listed below are T cell receptor beta chains from one sample, sequenced in a study of blood T cells in healthy people across ages. In TCRdb, the 5' RACE reads were re-called with MiXCR into one record per CDR3 protein. The sample has about 780,000 distinct CDR3 sequences, approximately 24% seen once; the top ten hold about 3%. These data are also associated with another study on T cells of mothers and their children.

Input material: blood. These receptor sequences come from a boy between 5 and 17 years old in good health. The CDR3 runs from the conserved cysteine through the conserved F or W. D genes are given only for firm matches. Clone size is stated in some rows and not others, as once, few, many or a class when expanded.

J gene: TRBJ2-1
D gene: -
clone size: -
V gene: TRBV29-1
CDR3 DNA: TGCAGCGGGCAAGGCAATGAGCAGTTCTTC
CDR3 protein: CSGQGNEQFF

J gene: TRBJ2-3
D gene: -
clone size: -
V gene: TRBV20-1
CDR3 DNA: TGCAGTGCTAGAGATTTTGGGGGGGCTGGAACAGATACGCAGTATTTT
CDR3 protein: CSARDFGGAGTDTQYF

J gene: TRBJ2-4
D gene: TRBD1
clone size: few
V gene: TRBV28
CDR3 DNA: TGTGCCAGCAGACTCCGGGACAGGGCAAACATTCAGTACTTC
CDR3 protein: CASRLRDRANIQYF

J gene: TRBJ2-1
D gene: TRBD1
clone size: -
V gene: TRBV7-9
CDR3 DNA: TGTGCCAGCAGCTTAGACGCCGGGACAGGGTTGAATGAGCAGTTCTTC
CDR3 protein: CASSLDAGTGLNEQFF

J gene: TRBJ2-5
D gene: -
clone size: -
V gene: TRBV5-1
CDR3 DNA: TGCGCCAGCAGCTTGGGAGTCGTTGGAGGGGAGACCCAGTACTTC
CDR3 protein: CASSLGVVGGETQYF

J gene: TRBJ1-1
D gene: -
clone size: few
V gene: TRBV12-3/TRBV12-4
CDR3 DNA: TGTGCCAGCAGTTTAGCGGTTCAGGCTTTCTTT
CDR3 protein: CASSLAVQAFF

J gene: TRBJ2-3
D gene: TRBD1
clone size: few
V gene: TRBV10-3
CDR3 DNA: TGTGCCATCAGTGTAGGGGGCCAGACTAAAGATACGCAGTATTTT
CDR3 protein: CAISVGGQTKDTQYF

J gene: TRBJ2-7
D gene: TRBD1
clone size: -
V gene: TRBV6-6
CDR3 DNA: TGTGCCAGCAACACCCGGACAGGGCCTTTTTACGAGCAGTACTTC
CDR3 protein: CASNTRTGPFYEQYF

J gene: TRBJ1-5
D gene: -
clone size: -
V gene: TRBV28
CDR3 DNA: TGTGCCAGCAGTTCCGGACAGTTGTATCAGCCCCAGCATTTT
CDR3 protein: CASSSGQLYQPQHF

J gene: TRBJ1-4
D gene: TRBD1
clone size: few
V gene: TRBV20-1
CDR3 DNA: TGCAGTGCTAGAGTTCAGGGGGCTTGGGAAAAACTGTTTTTT
CDR3 protein: CSARVQGAWEKLFF

J gene: TRBJ1-5
D gene: TRBD1
clone size: -
V gene: TRBV5-1
CDR3 DNA: TGCGCCAGCAGCTGGACAGGGGGTAGCAATCAGCCCCAGCATTTT
CDR3 protein: CASSWTGGSNQPQHF

J gene: TRBJ2-5
D gene: -
clone size: many
V gene: TRBV20-1
CDR3 DNA: TGCAGTGCCCGGATGGGGAGTGGCTTTCAGTACTTC
CDR3 protein: CSARMGSGFQYF

J gene: TRBJ1-1
D gene: -
clone size: few
V gene: TRBV29-1
CDR3 DNA: TGCAGCGTTGTTGGCAGGGGAAACACTGAAGCTTTCTTT
CDR3 protein: CSVVGRGNTEAFF

J gene: TRBJ2-7
D gene: TRBD2
clone size: once
V gene: TRBV6-2/TRBV6-3
CDR3 DNA: TGTGCCAGCAGTGGCTGGACTAGCGGGTCCTACGAGCAGTACTTC
CDR3 protein: CASSGWTSGSYEQYF

J gene: TRBJ2-7
D gene: -
clone size: few
V gene: TRBV5-1
CDR3 DNA: TGCGCCAGCAGCACGCAGGGCCTCATTGAGGAGCAGTACTTC
CDR3 protein: CASSTQGLIEEQYF

J gene: TRBJ2-3
D gene: TRBD1
clone size: -
V gene: TRBV14
CDR3 DNA: TGTGCCAGCAGCCAAGACATCCGGGACAGGGGCACAGATACGCAGTATTTT
CDR3 protein: CASSQDIRDRGTDTQYF

J gene: TRBJ2-1
D gene: TRBD2
clone size: -
V gene: TRBV18
CDR3 DNA: TGTGCCAGCTCACCACGGCAACTAGCGGGATCTACCTACAATGAGCAGTTCTTC
CDR3 protein: CASSPRQLAGSTYNEQFF

J gene: TRBJ1-3
D gene: TRBD1
clone size: -
V gene: TRBV20-1
CDR3 DNA: TGCAGTGCTAGAGGGCAGGGGGCGAGATCCCCCTCTGGAAACACCATATATTTT
CDR3 protein: CSARGQGARSPSGNTIYF

J gene: TRBJ2-7
D gene: TRBD2
clone size: many
V gene: TRBV20-1
CDR3 DNA: TGCAGTGCTAGACTAGCGGGGACTTCTACCTACGAGCAGTACTTC
CDR3 protein: CSARLAGTSTYEQYF

J gene: TRBJ2-1
D gene: TRBD1
clone size: few
V gene: TRBV7-7
CDR3 DNA: TGTGCCAGCAGCAAGGACAGGTCCGGTGAGCAGTTCTTC
CDR3 protein: CASSKDRSGEQFF

J gene: TRBJ1-2
D gene: TRBD1
clone size: -
V gene: TRBV4-2
CDR3 DNA: TGTGCCAGCAGCCTAACGACAGGGGCGAGGGATGGCTACACCTTC
CDR3 protein: CASSLTTGARDGYTF

J gene: TRBJ2-7
D gene: TRBD1
clone size: -
V gene: TRBV12-3/TRBV12-4
CDR3 DNA: TGTGCCAGCAGGGGACAGGGATACTACGAGCAGTACTTC
CDR3 protein: CASRGQGYYEQYF

J gene: TRBJ2-1
D gene: TRBD2
clone size: once
V gene: TRBV20-1
CDR3 DNA: TGCAGTGCTACCCCCACAGCGGGGGTTAGTGATGAGCAGTTCTTC
CDR3 protein: CSATPTAGVSDEQFF

J gene: TRBJ2-5
D gene: -
clone size: -
V gene: TRBV4-2
CDR3 DNA: TGTGCCAGCAGCCCACCTTGGACCCCGGGGGAGCAGTACTTC
CDR3 protein: CASSPPWTPGEQYF

J gene: TRBJ2-1
D gene: -
clone size: few
V gene: TRBV3-1
CDR3 DNA: TGTGCCAGCAGCCAAGTAGTGAACAATGAGCAGTTCTTC
CDR3 protein: CASSQVVNNEQFF

J gene: TRBJ2-5
D gene: TRBD2
clone size: -
V gene: TRBV7-6
CDR3 DNA: TGTGCCAGCAGCTCAAGACATCGGGGGGAGCAGTACTTC
CDR3 protein: CASSSRHRGEQYF

J gene: TRBJ2-2
D gene: TRBD2
clone size: -
V gene: TRBV2
CDR3 DNA: TGTGCCTGCAGTCGCGGGGGGCCCACCGGGGAGCTGTTTTTT
CDR3 protein: CACSRGGPTGELFF

J gene: TRBJ2-1
D gene: TRBD2
clone size: few
V gene: TRBV11-2
CDR3 DNA: TGTGCCAGCAGCCGGACTAGTACCCCCAATGAGCAGTTCTTC
CDR3 protein: CASSRTSTPNEQFF

J gene: TRBJ2-7
D gene: -
clone size: -
V gene: TRBV7-9
CDR3 DNA: TGTGCCTTAAGTCGGACGGAGACCTACGAGCAGTGCTTC
CDR3 protein: CALSRTETYEQCF

J gene: TRBJ2-5
D gene: -
clone size: -
V gene: TRBV11-2
CDR3 DNA: TGTGCCAGCAGCCCCACGACAGGTATCGAGACCCAGTACTTC
CDR3 protein: CASSPTTGIETQYF

J gene: TRBJ1-3
D gene: -
clone size: -
V gene: TRBV2
CDR3 DNA: TGTGCCGGCAGTGACGTGGGAAACACCATATATTTT
CDR3 protein: CAGSDVGNTIYF

J gene: TRBJ2-1
D gene: TRBD2
clone size: -
V gene: TRBV2
CDR3 DNA: TGTGCCAGCAGAGTAGCGGGGAACTACAACGAGCAGTTCTTC
CDR3 protein: CASRVAGNYNEQFF

J gene: TRBJ2-1
D gene: TRBD2
clone size: once
V gene: TRBV3-1
CDR3 DNA: TGTGCCAGCAGCCCAGGGACTAGCATGGATGAGCAGTTCTTC
CDR3 protein: CASSPGTSMDEQFF

J gene: TRBJ2-1
D gene: -
clone size: -
V gene: TRBV6-1
CDR3 DNA: TGTGCCAGCACCCAGCTAGGGGGGACCTACAATGAGCAGTTCTTC
CDR3 protein: CASTQLGGTYNEQFF

J gene: TRBJ2-2
D gene: -
clone size: -
V gene: TRBV29-1
CDR3 DNA: TGCAGCGCTGTTTGGGCGAACAAGGACACCGGGGAGCTGTTTTTT
CDR3 protein: CSAVWANKDTGELFF

J gene: TRBJ2-1
D gene: -
clone size: few
V gene: TRBV4-1
CDR3 DNA: TGCGCCAGCAGCCAGTCCCGCGGGCACTCCATCTTATGGGTAAATGAGCAGTTCTTC
CDR3 protein: CASSQSRGHSILWVNEQFF

J gene: TRBJ1-4
D gene: -
clone size: -
V gene: TRBV7-9
CDR3 DNA: TGTGCCAGCAGCCCCACCTGGGGGGACACCAATGAAAAACTGTTTTTT
CDR3 protein: CASSPTWGDTNEKLFF